This T cell receptor beta chain was sequenced during a study of memory B cells and T cells in multiple sclerosis. TCRdb keeps only in-frame clones here, not all; method: immunoSEQ multiplex PCR. The sample lists fewer than 9,500 clones; around 58% were seen once. Study-wide findings and caveats: Normalization was needed because clone-set size differences affected shared clonotype counts.

As for this clone: Its antigen is as yet unknown.

This receptor was taken from a human donor with multiple sclerosis. The sequenced sample consisted of memory (CD45RO+) CD8+ T cells from blood.

The CDR3 sequence: CSVGGNQPQHF. CDR3 in DNA: TGCAGCGTTGGAGGCAATCAGCCCCAGCATTTT. V gene TRBV29-1 combines with J gene TRBJ1-5; D not resolved. V lost 4 bases, J lost 2 bases, and 3 bases lay in between. Germline CDR1 is SQVTM and CDR2 is ANQGSEA. CDR3 length: 11 amino acids.